This T cell receptor (beta chain) was retrieved from a study of CD8 T cells in Susac syndrome. Reverse transcription of 0.5 to 1 ug RNA was carried out with random hexamers. An immunoSEQ multiplex PCR amplified TCR beta CDR3 over 54 Vbeta and 13 Jbeta. TCRdb reanalysed the immunoSEQ multiplex PCR reads using MiXCR and keeps one entry per CDR3 protein. In the table there are 100,000 to 150,000 distinct CDR3 sequences, roughly 80% of which are singletons. The authors sequenced TCR beta from blood CD8+ and CD4+ T cells. Relapsing-remitting disease, either stable or active, was present in the treatment-naive patients who were the multiple sclerosis controls. The sequence was collected from a human donor with multiple sclerosis. The specimen was CD8+ T cells from PBMCs.

CDR3 sequence (DNA): TGTGCCAGCACCCCGGGACAGACGAACACCGGGGAGCTGTTTTTT. The encoded protein is CASTPGQTNTGELFF. The gene calls are TRBV6-5 and TRBJ2-2; 7 positions agree with TRBD1. The CDR3 has 15 amino acids. The germline gives CDR1 MNHEY, CDR2 SVGAGI. V gave up 7 bases and J gave up 0 bases; unmatched junction bases: 5.